The clone carrying this T cell receptor (beta chain) was seen at least ten times. Its antigen is unidentified. The data were obtained in a study of CD8 T cells in ankylosing spondylitis. General observations from the study: Blood of patients with ankylosing spondylitis appeared to be characterized by a TCR beta motif of eight highly homologous variants.

Generation of TCR beta libraries employed quantitative 5'-RACE incorporating molecular barcodes. One entry per CDR3 protein results from TCRdb running MiXCR on the 5' RACE reads. The sample includes about 260,000 distinct CDR3 sequences, 20% seen only once; the top ten take 7.8%. CDR3 length equals 13 residues. The V end lost 0 bases, the J end lost 4 bases, and 4 bases lay between the germline ends. The sample was blood, either unsorted or a sorted T cell fraction (not recorded which). This sequence was found in a male donor with ankylosing spondylitis or in good health (not recorded which). This rearrangement joins TRBV12-3 or TRBV12-4 to TRBJ2-1; D ambiguous. The CDR3 is CASSLALYNEQFF. CDR3 DNA: TGTGCCAGCAGTTTAGCGCTATACAATGAGCAGTTCTTC.